The 15 T cell receptor beta chains presented below share a single source sample, sequenced in a study of CD8+ T cells in alopecia areata. Extraction and reverse transcription of RNA yielded cDNA as the sequencing template. Repertoires were generated with immunoSEQ multiplex PCR, while TCRdb's copy carries only in-frame clones and drops some. The table records about 190,000 clones, roughly three fifths of them present only once. Described treatment: oral pan-JAK inhibitor, 5-10 mg twice daily. Source: CD4+ T cells sorted from blood, taken at week 4, from a patient treated with tofacitinib. These receptors were taken from a human donor with alopecia areata.

The rearrangement uses TRBV2 and TRBJ2-7; tentative D call: TRBD2 (5 bases). Germline CDR1 reads SNHLY; CDR2 reads FYNNEI. Between the trimmed V and J ends, which lost 6 bases and 6 bases, there was a span of 15 bases. This CDR3 region has 13 residues. CDR3 region: CASRPGITTEQYF. The CDR3 nucleotides are TGTGCCAGCAGACCCGGGATCACCACCGAGCAGTACTTC.

The genes are TRBV30 and TRBJ1-2; possibly TRBD1 for D (5 bases). The germline V gene encodes CDR1 GTSNPN and CDR2 SVGIG (reference sequence). Trimming left V 0 bases short and J 7 bases short, with 15 bases between. This CDR3 contains 14 residues. The CDR3 coding sequence is TGTGCCTGGAGTGTGCGACAAGGACAAGGTGGCTACACCTTC. Encoded protein: CAWSVRQGQGGYTF.

The chain recombines TRBV29-1 with TRBJ1-2; no clear D. V shed 5 bases and J shed 2 bases, with 6 bases lying between them. CDR1 and CDR2 (germline): SQVTM, ANQGSEA. The CDR3 extends over 11 amino acids. CDR3 in amino acids: CSVWGNYGYTF. In nucleotides, the CDR3 is TGCAGCGTTTGGGGAAACTATGGCTACACCTTC.

The gene calls are TRBV15 and TRBJ2-7, with D possibly matching TRBD2 (6 bases). The CDR3 has 14 residues. Per the germline V gene, CDR1 is LNHNV and CDR2 is YYDKDF (reference sequence). The V gene lost 1 base and the J gene lost 2 bases, with 9 bases spanning the gap. The CDR3 bases are TGTGCCACCAGCAGAGGACTAGGAACCTACGAGCAGTACTTC. Amino acid sequence: CATSRGLGTYEQYF.

The chain joins TRBV29-1 to TRBJ2-6; a weak D match, TRBD1 (6 bases). Germline V gives CDR1 SQVTM, CDR2 ANQGSEA. The CDR3 is 17 residues long. The V gene lost 0 bases and the J gene lost 1 base, with 13 bases spanning the gap. CDR3 protein: CSVEEGTWSSGANVLTF. The DNA of the CDR3 is TGCAGCGTTGAAGAGGGGACATGGTCTTCTGGGGCCAACGTCCTGACTTTC.

This clone was seen only a few times. The CDR3 region has the DNA TGCAGCGTTGAATCCATAGAAGCTTTCTTT. Translated, it gives CSVESIEAFF. The V gene is TRBV29-1, the J gene TRBJ1-1; D gene ambiguous. Germline V gene data show CDR1 as SQVTM and CDR2 as ANQGSEA. Trimming pared 2 bases from V and 8 bases from J, leaving 6 bases between. The CDR3 loop spans 10 amino acids.

The chain is built from TRBV29-1 and TRBJ2-3, with 7 positions matching TRBD2. V was pared by 3 bases and J by 4 bases, with 7 bases of the junction left unmatched. CDR1 is SQVTM and CDR2 is ANQGSEA in the germline V gene. The CDR3 is made up of 14 amino acids. CDR3: CSVEGGRAPDTQYF. The CDR3 DNA follows: TGCAGCGTTGAGGGGGGGAGGGCCCCAGATACGCAGTATTTT.

The chain employs TRBV16 and TRBJ2-3, with D perhaps TRBD2 (5 bases). Germline values: CDR1 KGHSY, CDR2 FQNENV. The CDR3 runs 15 residues. Trimming stripped 5 bases from V and 5 bases from J, with 17 bases between. CDR3 sequence (DNA): TGTGCCAGCAGCAGGCCCAGCGGAGGCCGAGATACGCAGTATTTT. Its protein product is CASSRPSGGRDTQYF.

This clone was seen repeatedly, ten times or more. The chain links TRBV14 to TRBJ2-3, with D perhaps TRBD1 (5 bases). Germline CDR1 reads SGHDN; CDR2 reads FVKESK. V lost 0 bases and J lost 2, with 15 bases in between. This CDR3 is built from 17 residues. CDR3 DNA sequence: TGTGCCAGCAGCCAAGATTTTTCCGACAGTTTCACAGATACGCAGTATTTT. Translating gives CASSQDFSDSFTDTQYF. The full variable domain, in which reference TRBV14 and TRBJ2-3 provide the parts outside the CDR3, is EAGVTQFPSHSVIEKGQTVTLRCDPISGHDNLYWYRRVMGKEIKFLLHFVKESKQDESGMPNNRFLAERTGGTYSTLKVQPAELEDSGVYFCASSQDFSDSFTDTQYFGPGTRLTVL.

This clone was detected a few times. The V call is TRBV6-6, the J call TRBJ2-7; TRBD1 is a possible D gene (6 bases). CDR1 and CDR2 (germline): MNHNY, SVGAGI (reference sequence). There are 14 residues in the CDR3. Trimming left V 0 bases short and J 4 bases short, with 10 bases between. CDR3 DNA: TGTGCCAGCAGTTACTCGACCCAGGGGTACGAGCAGTACTTC. Protein: CASSYSTQGYEQYF.

The V call is TRBV29-1, the J call TRBJ1-2; TRBD1 aligns across 10 bases. The CDR3 covers 13 residues. Trimming cost V 8 bases and J 6 bases; bases outside gene matches: 9. Germline V gives CDR1 SQVTM, CDR2 ANQGSEA. The CDR3 loop is CSSRLGTGDGYTF. CDR3 DNA: TGCAGCTCCCGCCTCGGGACAGGGGATGGCTACACCTTC.

The chain is built from TRBV30 and TRBJ2-1; the D gene is possibly TRBD2 (5 bases). Germline-derived CDR1 and CDR2 are GTSNPN and SVGIG (reference sequence). This CDR3 region has 13 residues. The ends were cut back, 1 base at V and 7 bases at J, with 11 bases in the middle. Here the CDR3 DNA reads TGTGCCTGGAGTGGGACTGGGTTGAATGAGCAGTTCTTC. Encoded protein: CAWSGTGLNEQFF.

There are a few counts of this clone. The chain is built from TRBV10-3 and TRBJ2-2; D is possibly TRBD2 (6 bases). Trimming cost V 10 bases and J 6 bases, with 15 bases left between them. This CDR3 is 13 amino acids long. Germline CDR1 reads ENHRY; CDR2 reads SYGVKD. Here the CDR3 reads CATARGVAGELFF. CDR3 sequence (DNA): TGTGCCACCGCCCGCGGGGTTGCCGGGGAGCTGTTTTTT.

The J gene is TRBJ2-3, the V gene TRBV30, with D possibly TRBD1 on 6 matching bases. The CDR3 spans 14 residues. Germline lookup yields CDR1 GTSNPN and CDR2 SVGIG (reference sequence). The ends were cut back, 5 bases at V and 0 bases at J, with 12 bases in the middle. DNA for the CDR3: TGTGCCTGGCAACAGGGCCGAAGCACAGATACGCAGTATTTT. Its translation: CAWQQGRSTDTQYF.

This clone was observed a few times. The chain employs TRBV15 and TRBJ2-6; D is possibly TRBD1 (6 bases). The CDR3 has 17 residues. Germline V gene sequence: CDR1 LNHNV, CDR2 YYDKDF (reference sequence). Trimming removed 5 bases from V and 2 bases from J, with 16 bases in between. Here the CDR3 DNA reads TGTGCCACCAGCGGCTTTAACAGGGCTACTGGGGCCAACGTCCTGACTTTC. Residues: CATSGFNRATGANVLTF.